A selection of T cell receptor beta chains follows, all from one sample in a study of identical twins. A single record per CDR3 protein comes from TCRdb applying MiXCR to the 5' RACE reads. The sample lists 700,000 or so distinct CDR3 sequences; 21% were seen once. These sequences were also reported in another study, on T cells expressing NK-cell markers.

Sequencing used PBMCs. Source of these receptors: a woman aged 18 to 35 in good health. CDR3s include the opening cysteine and the closing phenylalanine or tryptophan. A D gene is named only where the DNA matches it firmly. Size tells how often a clone was seen (once, few, many) or the class of an expanded clone, and some rows leave it out.

many	TRBV20-1	TRBD1	TRBJ2-1	CSANRQGAFYNEQFF	TGCAGTGCTAACAGACAGGGGGCATTCTACAATGAGCAGTTCTTC
few	TRBV7-8	-	TRBJ2-7	CASSLGRGDEQYF	TGTGCCAGCAGCTTAGGTCGGGGCGACGAGCAGTACTTC
few	TRBV6-5	TRBD2	TRBJ2-7	CASSYGGGASTPLEQYF	TGTGCCAGCAGTTACGGCGGGGGGGCTTCAACCCCTCTGGAGCAGTACTTC
few	TRBV11-1	-	TRBJ2-6	CASSLNPGQPPFFGANVLTF	TGTGCCAGCAGCCTAAACCCAGGACAGCCGCCTTTTTTTGGGGCCAACGTCCTGACTTTC
few	TRBV2	-	TRBJ1-6	CASSNEGSSYNSPLHF	TGTGCCAGCAGTAATGAGGGCAGCTCCTATAATTCACCCCTCCACTTT
-	TRBV27	TRBD1	TRBJ1-1	CASSSVPTGGGTEAFF	TGTGCCAGCAGTTCGGTCCCGACAGGGGGTGGAACTGAAGCTTTCTTT
-	TRBV7-9	-	TRBJ2-2	CASSPDLRFGELFF	TGTGCCAGCAGCCCTGACCTCAGATTCGGGGAGCTGTTTTTT
many	TRBV9	-	TRBJ2-7	CASSVGESYEQYF	TGTGCCAGCAGCGTGGGTGAGTCCTACGAGCAGTACTTC
few	TRBV5-1	-	TRBJ2-7	CASSLVGRPLGLYEQYF	TGCGCCAGCAGCTTGGTGGGGAGGCCTCTGGGGCTCTACGAGCAGTACTTC
-	TRBV11-2	-	TRBJ2-3	CASSVHTDTQYF	TGTGCCAGCAGCGTACACACAGATACGCAGTATTTT
few	TRBV20-1	-	TRBJ1-2	CSVTGKGYGYTF	TGCAGTGTTACAGGGAAGGGGTATGGCTACACCTTC
-	TRBV12-3/TRBV12-4	TRBD2	TRBJ2-7	CASSRLLAGVHF	TGTGCCAGCAGCCGCCTACTAGCGGGAGTGCACTTC
few	TRBV7-9	-	TRBJ2-2	CASSRATGLNTGELFF	TGTGCCAGCAGCCGAGCTACAGGCTTGAACACCGGGGAGCTGTTTTTT
many	TRBV20-1	-	TRBJ1-4	CSARGGLPEKLFF	TGCAGTGCTAGAGGAGGGTTACCTGAAAAACTGTTTTTT
-	TRBV12-2	-	TRBJ2-3	CASRLGGGEDLSTDTQYF	TGTGCAAGTCGCTTAGGAGGGGGGGAGGACCTCAGCACAGATACGCAGTATTTT
few	TRBV20-1	-	TRBJ2-3	CSVRRLGTDTQYF	TGCAGTGTCCGGAGATTGGGCACAGATACGCAGTATTTT
few	TRBV10-3	-	TRBJ2-4	CAISEGSADIQYF	TGTGCCATCAGTGAGGGTTCCGCGGACATTCAGTACTTC
few	TRBV5-1	TRBD2	TRBJ2-7	CASSLAKGTSGIPRGEQYF	TGCGCCAGCAGCTTGGCCAAGGGGACTAGCGGGATCCCCCGGGGAGAGCAGTACTTC
once	TRBV7-6	-	TRBJ2-7	CASSLEQGVNEQYF	TGTGCCAGCAGCTTAGAACAGGGAGTCAACGAGCAGTACTTC
-	TRBV12-3/TRBV12-4	TRBD2	TRBJ2-7	CASSYPGREWDEQYF	TGTGCCAGCAGCTACCCCGGGCGGGAGTGGGACGAGCAGTACTTC
many	TRBV20-1	TRBD2	TRBJ2-7	CSAIPLAEASYEQYF	TGCAGTGCTATCCCCCTAGCGGAGGCGTCCTACGAGCAGTACTTC
-	TRBV10-3	-	TRBJ1-2	CAISGTVYGYTF	TGTGCCATCAGTGGTACAGTGTATGGCTACACCTTC
-	TRBV12-3/TRBV12-4	-	TRBJ1-4	CASSPRQNEKLFF	TGTGCCAGCAGCCCCCGACAGAATGAAAAACTGTTTTTT
many	TRBV5-6	-	TRBJ1-1	CASSFWGNTEAFF	TGTGCCAGCAGCTTCTGGGGGAACACTGAAGCTTTCTTT
-	TRBV5-1	-	TRBJ2-3	CASTAADTQYF	TGCGCCAGCACCGCGGCAGATACGCAGTATTTT
-	TRBV30	-	TRBJ2-1	CAWSRAVSYNEQFF	TGTGCCTGGAGTCGGGCGGTCTCCTACAATGAGCAGTTCTTC
-	TRBV27	-	TRBJ1-5	CASSWGQHNQPQHF	TGTGCCAGCAGTTGGGGACAACACAATCAGCCCCAGCATTTT
-	TRBV19	-	TRBJ1-1	CASSIDPDRLGSTEAFF	TGTGCCAGTAGTATAGATCCGGACCGACTTGGAAGTACTGAAGCTTTCTTT
-	TRBV5-5	TRBD1	TRBJ2-5	CASSLPDRGQETQYF	TGTGCCAGCAGCTTACCGGACAGGGGCCAAGAGACCCAGTACTTC
few	TRBV20-1	TRBD2	TRBJ2-3	CSAPTSGRATDTQYF	TGCAGTGCTCCGACTAGCGGGAGGGCCACAGATACGCAGTATTTT
few	TRBV20-1	-	TRBJ2-3	CSANSGTSTDTQYF	TGCAGTGCTAATAGCGGCACTAGCACAGATACGCAGTATTTT
few	TRBV7-7	TRBD2	TRBJ2-5	CASSLSLAGPAGETQYF	TGTGCTAGCAGCTTAAGTCTAGCGGGCCCGGCTGGGGAGACCCAGTACTTC
few	TRBV5-1	-	TRBJ1-2	CASSFSTATNYGYTF	TGCGCCAGCAGCTTTTCGACAGCCACTAACTATGGCTACACCTTC
-	TRBV5-1	-	TRBJ1-2	CASSLGAVDGYTF	TGCGCCAGCAGCTTGGGTGCGGTTGATGGCTACACCTTC
many	TRBV5-6	-	TRBJ1-1	CASSLWGAGTEAFF	TGTGCCAGCAGCTTGTGGGGGGCCGGTACTGAAGCTTTCTTT
few	TRBV20-1	-	TRBJ1-6	CSARVGTATGRSPLHF	TGCAGTGCTAGGGTTGGGACCGCCACAGGTCGGTCACCCCTCCACTTT